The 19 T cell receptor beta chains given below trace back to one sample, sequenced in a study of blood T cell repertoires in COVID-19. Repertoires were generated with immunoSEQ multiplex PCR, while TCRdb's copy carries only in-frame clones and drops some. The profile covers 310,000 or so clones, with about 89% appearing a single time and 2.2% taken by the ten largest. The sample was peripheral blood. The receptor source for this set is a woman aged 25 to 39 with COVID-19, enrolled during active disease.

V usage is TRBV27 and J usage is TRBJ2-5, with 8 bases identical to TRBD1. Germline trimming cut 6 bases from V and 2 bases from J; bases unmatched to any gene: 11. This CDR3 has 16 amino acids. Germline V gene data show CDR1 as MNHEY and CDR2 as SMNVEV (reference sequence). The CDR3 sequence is CASSKAGGLGQETQYF. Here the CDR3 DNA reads TGTGCCAGCAGCAAAGCAGGGGGCTTGGGACAAGAGACCCAGTACTTC.

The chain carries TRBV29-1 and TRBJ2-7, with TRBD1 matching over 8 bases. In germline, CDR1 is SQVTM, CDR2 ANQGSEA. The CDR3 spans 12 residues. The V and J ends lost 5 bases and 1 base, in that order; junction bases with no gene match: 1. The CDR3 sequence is CSVRTGSYEQYF. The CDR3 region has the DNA TGCAGCGTTCGGACAGGGTCCTACGAGCAGTACTTC.

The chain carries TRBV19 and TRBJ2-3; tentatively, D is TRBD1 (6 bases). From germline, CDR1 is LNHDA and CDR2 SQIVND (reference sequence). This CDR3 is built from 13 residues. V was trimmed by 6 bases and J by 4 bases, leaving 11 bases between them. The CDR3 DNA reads TGTGCCAGTAGCCACAGGGTCCCAGATACGCAGTATTTT. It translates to CASSHRVPDTQYF.

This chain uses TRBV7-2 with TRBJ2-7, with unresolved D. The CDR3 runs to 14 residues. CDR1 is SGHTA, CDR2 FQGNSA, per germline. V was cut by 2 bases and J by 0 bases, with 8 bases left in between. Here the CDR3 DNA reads TGTGCCAGCAGCTTAAGCCTTAACTCCTACGAGCAGTACTTC. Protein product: CASSLSLNSYEQYF.

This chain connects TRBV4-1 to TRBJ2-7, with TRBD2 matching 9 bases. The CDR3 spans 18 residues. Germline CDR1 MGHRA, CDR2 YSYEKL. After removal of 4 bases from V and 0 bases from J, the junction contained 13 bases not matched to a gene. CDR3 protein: CASSRGVASGVTSYEQYF. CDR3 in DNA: TGCGCCAGCAGCCGGGGAGTGGCTAGCGGGGTAACCTCCTACGAGCAGTACTTC.

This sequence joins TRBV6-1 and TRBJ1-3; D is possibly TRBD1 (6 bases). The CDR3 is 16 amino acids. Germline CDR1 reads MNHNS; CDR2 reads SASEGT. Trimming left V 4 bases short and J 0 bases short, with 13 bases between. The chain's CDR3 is CASSVVRDTSGNTIYF. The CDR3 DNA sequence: TGTGCCAGCAGTGTAGTCAGGGACACCTCTGGAAACACCATATATTTT.

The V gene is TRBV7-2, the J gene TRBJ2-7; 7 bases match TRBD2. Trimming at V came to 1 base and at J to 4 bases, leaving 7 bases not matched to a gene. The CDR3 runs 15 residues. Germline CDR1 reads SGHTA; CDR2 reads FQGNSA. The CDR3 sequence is CASSLVAGEGYEQYF. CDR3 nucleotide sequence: TGTGCCAGCAGCTTAGTCGCGGGAGAGGGGTACGAGCAGTACTTC.

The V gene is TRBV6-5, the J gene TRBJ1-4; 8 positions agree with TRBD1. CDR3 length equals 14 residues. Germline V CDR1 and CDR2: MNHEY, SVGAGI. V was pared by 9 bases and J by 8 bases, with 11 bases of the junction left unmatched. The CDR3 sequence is CASGRGQGYEKLFF. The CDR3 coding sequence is TGTGCCAGTGGACGTGGACAGGGATACGAAAAACTGTTTTTT.

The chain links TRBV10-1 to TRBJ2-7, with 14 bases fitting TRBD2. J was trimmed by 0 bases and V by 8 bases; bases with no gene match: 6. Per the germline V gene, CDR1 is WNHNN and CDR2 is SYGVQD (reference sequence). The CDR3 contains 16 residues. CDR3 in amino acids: CASPGLAGGVSYEQYF. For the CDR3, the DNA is TGCGCCAGCCCCGGACTAGCGGGAGGTGTCTCCTACGAGCAGTACTTC.

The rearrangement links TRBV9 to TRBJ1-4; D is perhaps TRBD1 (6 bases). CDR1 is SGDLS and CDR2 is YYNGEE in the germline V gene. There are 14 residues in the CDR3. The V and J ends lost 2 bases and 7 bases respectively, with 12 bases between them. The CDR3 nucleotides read TGTGCCAGCAGCGTCGAAGGGGGTAGTGAAAAACTGTTTTTT. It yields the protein CASSVEGGSEKLFF.

The CDR3 spells CASSPAGGSDTEAFF. DNA of the CDR3: TGTGCCAGTAGCCCGGCAGGGGGCTCAGACACTGAAGCTTTCTTT. The chain combines TRBV19 with TRBJ1-1, with 8 bases fitting TRBD1. The CDR3 covers 15 residues. Germline CDR1 is LNHDA and CDR2 is SQIVND (reference sequence). V dropped 6 bases and J dropped 3; count of bases not matched to a gene: 9.

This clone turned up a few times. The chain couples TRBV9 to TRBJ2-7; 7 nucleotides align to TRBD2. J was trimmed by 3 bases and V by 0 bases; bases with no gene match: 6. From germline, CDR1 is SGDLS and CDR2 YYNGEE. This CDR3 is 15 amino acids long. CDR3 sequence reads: CASSVEDKRGYEQYF. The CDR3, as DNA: TGTGCCAGCAGCGTAGAGGACAAGCGGGGCTACGAGCAGTACTTC. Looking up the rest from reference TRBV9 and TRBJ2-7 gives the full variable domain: DSGVTQTPKHLITATGQRVTLRCSPRSGDLSVYWYQQSLDQGLQFLIQYYNGEERAKGNILERFSAQQFPDLHSELNLSSLELGDSALYFCASSVEDKRGYEQYFGPGTRLTVT.

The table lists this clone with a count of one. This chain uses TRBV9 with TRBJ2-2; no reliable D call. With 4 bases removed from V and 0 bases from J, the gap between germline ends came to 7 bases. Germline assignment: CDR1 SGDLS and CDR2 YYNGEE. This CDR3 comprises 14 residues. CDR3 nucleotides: TGTGCCAGCAGCTTATTAGCGAACACCGGGGAGCTGTTTTTT. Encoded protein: CASSLLANTGELFF.

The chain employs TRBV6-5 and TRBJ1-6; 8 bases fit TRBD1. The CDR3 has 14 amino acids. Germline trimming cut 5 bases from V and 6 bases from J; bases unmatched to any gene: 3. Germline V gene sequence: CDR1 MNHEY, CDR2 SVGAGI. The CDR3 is CASSRTGSNSPLHF. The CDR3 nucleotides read TGTGCCAGCAGTAGGACAGGGTCTAATTCACCCCTCCACTTT.

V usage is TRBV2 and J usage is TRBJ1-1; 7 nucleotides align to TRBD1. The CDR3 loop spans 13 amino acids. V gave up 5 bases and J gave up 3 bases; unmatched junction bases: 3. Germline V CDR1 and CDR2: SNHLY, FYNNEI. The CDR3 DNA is TGTGCCAGCAGTCCCAGGGGGTACACTGAAGCTTTCTTT. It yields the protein CASSPRGYTEAFF.

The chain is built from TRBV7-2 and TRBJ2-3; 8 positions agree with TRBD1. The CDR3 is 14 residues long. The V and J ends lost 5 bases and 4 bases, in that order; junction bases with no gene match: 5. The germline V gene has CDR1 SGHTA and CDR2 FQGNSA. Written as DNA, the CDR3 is TGTGCCAGCAGCCAGGACAGGGACCCAGATACGCAGTATTTT. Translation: CASSQDRDPDTQYF. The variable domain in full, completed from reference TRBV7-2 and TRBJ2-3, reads GAGVSQSPSNKVTEKGKDVELRCDPISGHTALYWYRQSLGQGLEFLIYFQGNSAPDKSGLPSDRFSAERTGGSVSTLTIQRTQQEDSAVYLCASSQDRDPDTQYFGPGTRLTVL.

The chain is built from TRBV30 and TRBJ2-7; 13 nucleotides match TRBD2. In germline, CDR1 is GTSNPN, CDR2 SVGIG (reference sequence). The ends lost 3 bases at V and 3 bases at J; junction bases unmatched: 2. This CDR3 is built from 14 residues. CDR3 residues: CAWRRLAGGYEQYF. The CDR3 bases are TGTGCCTGGAGGAGACTAGCGGGAGGCTACGAGCAGTACTTC.

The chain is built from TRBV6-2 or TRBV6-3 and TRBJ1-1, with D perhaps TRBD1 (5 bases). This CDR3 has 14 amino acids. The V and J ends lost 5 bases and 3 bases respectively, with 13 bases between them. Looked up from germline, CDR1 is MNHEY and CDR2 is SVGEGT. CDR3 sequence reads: CASSKTGPDTEAFF. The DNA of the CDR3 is TGTGCCAGCAGTAAAACAGGACCCGACACTGAAGCTTTCTTT.

CDR3 sequence: CASSPGTGVTEAFF. CDR3 nucleotide sequence: TGTGCCAGCTCCCCCGGGACAGGGGTCACTGAAGCTTTCTTT. The chain uses TRBV18 and TRBJ1-1; 10 nucleotides match TRBD1. There are 14 residues in the CDR3. The V segment lost 6 bases and the J segment 4 bases; nucleotides outside the gene matches: 5. In germline, CDR1 is KGHSH, CDR2 LQKENI.